This T cell receptor beta chain was profiled in a study of technical replicates of blood from several donors. TCRdb's copy holds only in-frame clones and misses some; the assay was immunoSEQ multiplex PCR. Among about 83,000 clones listed, 90% to 95% were seen once. This clonotype originated in a human donor in good health. The sample comprised T cells isolated from PBMCs.

The CDR3 loop is CASSSRDTPYEQYF. CDR3 coding DNA: TGCGCCAGCAGCTCCCGGGACACACCCTACGAGCAGTACTTC. The rearrangement joins TRBV5-1 to TRBJ2-7; TRBD1 might be the D (6 bases). V was shortened by 3 bases and J by 2 bases, with 12 bases between the two germline ends. This CDR3 is built from 14 residues. Per germline, CDR1 SGHRS and CDR2 YFSETQ.